This T cell receptor (beta chain) originates from a study of cytomegalovirus exposure and HLA in healthy donors. Some clones are missing from TCRdb's copy, which holds only in-frame ones; the method was immunoSEQ multiplex PCR. The data show roughly 200,000 clones, about 89% seen once. This clonotype was obtained from a man aged 30 to 45 in good health and CMV-seropositive. The sequenced material came from PBMCs.

This chain's CDR3 is CATSGPGTNEKLFF. The CDR3 coding sequence is TGTGCCACCAGCGGTCCAGGTACTAATGAAAAACTGTTTTTT. The chain uses TRBV15 and TRBJ1-4; unclear D gene. The germline gives CDR1 LNHNV, CDR2 YYDKDF (reference sequence). The CDR3 runs 14 residues. Trimming took 5 bases from V and 2 from J, leaving 9 bases between them.